This TCR beta chain was sequenced during a study of cytomegalovirus exposure and HLA in healthy donors. The V end was cut by 6 bases, the J end by 3 bases, with 11 bases between. The CDR3 runs 14 residues. Germline CDR1 LNHDA, CDR2 SQIVND (reference sequence). The PCR employed 60 Vbeta primers together with 13 Jbeta primers. Measured with immunoSEQ multiplex PCR; TCRdb has only the in-frame clones, and not every one. Of approximately 210,000 clones in the sample, roughly three quarters were seen once. This clone was seen a single time. The clonotype comes from a woman between 50 and 59 years old in good health and CMV-seronegative. Source material: PBMCs. The chain couples TRBV19 to TRBJ2-2; D is uncertain. The CDR3 reads CASRVAGHTGELFF. DNA of the CDR3: TGTGCCAGTAGGGTCGCCGGTCACACCGGGGAGCTGTTTTTT. Combining the CDR3 with reference TRBV19 and TRBJ2-2 gives the whole variable domain DGGITQSPKYLFRKEGQNVTLSCEQNLNHDAMYWYRQDPGQGLRLIYYSQIVNDFQKGDIAEGYSVSREKKESFPLTVTSAQKNPTAFYLCASRVAGHTGELFFGEGSRLTVL.